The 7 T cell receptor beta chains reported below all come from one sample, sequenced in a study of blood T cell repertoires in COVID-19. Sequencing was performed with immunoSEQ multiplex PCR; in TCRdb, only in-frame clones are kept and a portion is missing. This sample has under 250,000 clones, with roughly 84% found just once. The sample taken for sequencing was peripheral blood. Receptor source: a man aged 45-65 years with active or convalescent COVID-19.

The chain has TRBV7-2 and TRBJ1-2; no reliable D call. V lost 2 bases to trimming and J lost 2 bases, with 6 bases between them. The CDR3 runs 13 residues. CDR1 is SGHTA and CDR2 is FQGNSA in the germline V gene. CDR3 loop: CASSLPGNYGYTF. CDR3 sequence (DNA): TGTGCCAGCAGCTTACCAGGCAACTATGGCTACACCTTC.

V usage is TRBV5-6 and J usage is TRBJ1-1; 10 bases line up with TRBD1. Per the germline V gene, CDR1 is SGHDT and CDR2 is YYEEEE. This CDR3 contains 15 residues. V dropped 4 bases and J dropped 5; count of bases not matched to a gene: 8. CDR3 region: CASSLRDRGNTEAFF. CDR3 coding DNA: TGTGCCAGCAGCCTCCGGGACAGGGGAAATACTGAAGCTTTCTTT.

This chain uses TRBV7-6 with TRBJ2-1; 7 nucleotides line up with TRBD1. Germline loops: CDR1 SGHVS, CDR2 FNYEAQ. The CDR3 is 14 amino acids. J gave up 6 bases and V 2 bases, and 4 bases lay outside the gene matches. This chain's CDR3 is CASSLNRGPNEQFF. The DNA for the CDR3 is TGTGCCAGCAGCTTAAACAGGGGACCCAATGAGCAGTTCTTC.

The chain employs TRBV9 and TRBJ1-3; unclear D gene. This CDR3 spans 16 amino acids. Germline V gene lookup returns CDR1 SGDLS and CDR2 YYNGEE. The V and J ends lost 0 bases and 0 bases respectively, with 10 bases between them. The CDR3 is CASSVGRLSSGNTIYF. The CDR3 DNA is TGTGCCAGCAGCGTAGGAAGACTCAGCTCTGGAAACACCATATATTTT.

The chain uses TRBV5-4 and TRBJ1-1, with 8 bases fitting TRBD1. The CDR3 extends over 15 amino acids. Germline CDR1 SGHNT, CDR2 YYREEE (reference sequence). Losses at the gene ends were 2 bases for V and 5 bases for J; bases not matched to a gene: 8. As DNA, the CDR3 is TGTGCCAGCAGCTTCTTTACAGGGGGTTTAACTGAAGCTTTCTTT. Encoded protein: CASSFFTGGLTEAFF.

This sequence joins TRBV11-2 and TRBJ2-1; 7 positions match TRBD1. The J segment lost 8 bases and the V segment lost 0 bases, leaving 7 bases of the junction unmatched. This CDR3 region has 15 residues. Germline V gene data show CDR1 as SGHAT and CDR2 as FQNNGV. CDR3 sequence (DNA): TGTGCCAGCAGCTTAGATAAACAGGGGTTTGATGAGCAGTTCTTC. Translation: CASSLDKQGFDEQFF.

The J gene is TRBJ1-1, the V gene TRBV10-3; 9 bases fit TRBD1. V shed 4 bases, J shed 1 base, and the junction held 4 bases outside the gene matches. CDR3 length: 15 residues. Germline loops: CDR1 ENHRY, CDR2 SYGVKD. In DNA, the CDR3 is TGTGCCATCAGTGTTGACAGGGGGGAGAACACTGAAGCTTTCTTT. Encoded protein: CAISVDRGENTEAFF.